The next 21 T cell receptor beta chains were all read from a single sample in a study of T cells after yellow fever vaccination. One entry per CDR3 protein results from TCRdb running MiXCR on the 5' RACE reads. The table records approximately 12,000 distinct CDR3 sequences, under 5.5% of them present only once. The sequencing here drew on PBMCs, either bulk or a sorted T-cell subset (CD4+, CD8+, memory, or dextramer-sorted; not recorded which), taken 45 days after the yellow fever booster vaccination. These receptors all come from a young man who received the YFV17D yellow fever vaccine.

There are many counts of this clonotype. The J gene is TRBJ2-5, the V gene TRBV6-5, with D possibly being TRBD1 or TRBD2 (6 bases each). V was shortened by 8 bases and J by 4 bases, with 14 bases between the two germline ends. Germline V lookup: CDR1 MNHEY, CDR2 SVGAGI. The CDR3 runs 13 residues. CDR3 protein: CASGGKGGETQYF. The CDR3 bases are TGTGCCAGCGGGGGGAAAGGGGGAGAGACCCAGTACTTC.

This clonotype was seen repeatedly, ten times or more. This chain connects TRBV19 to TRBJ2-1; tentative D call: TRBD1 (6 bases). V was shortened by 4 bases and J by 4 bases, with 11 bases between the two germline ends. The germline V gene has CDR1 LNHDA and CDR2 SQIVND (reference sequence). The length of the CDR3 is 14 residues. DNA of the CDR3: TGTGCCAGTAGTACCCAGACAGGTTACAATGAGCAGTTCTTC. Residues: CASSTQTGYNEQFF.

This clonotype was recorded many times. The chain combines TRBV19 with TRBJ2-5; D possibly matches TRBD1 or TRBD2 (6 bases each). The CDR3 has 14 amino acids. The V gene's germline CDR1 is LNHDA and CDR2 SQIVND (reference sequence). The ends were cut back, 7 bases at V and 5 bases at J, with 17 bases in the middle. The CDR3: CASMVGGRLETQYF. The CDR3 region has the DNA TGTGCCAGTATGGTCGGGGGCAGGCTGGAGACCCAGTACTTC.

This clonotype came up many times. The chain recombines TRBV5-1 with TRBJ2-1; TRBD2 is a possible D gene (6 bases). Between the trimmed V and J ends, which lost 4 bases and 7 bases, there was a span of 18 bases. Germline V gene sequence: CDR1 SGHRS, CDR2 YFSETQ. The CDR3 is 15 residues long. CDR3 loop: CASSALSGDYNEQFF. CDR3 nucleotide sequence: TGCGCCAGCAGCGCCCTTAGCGGAGACTATAATGAGCAGTTCTTC. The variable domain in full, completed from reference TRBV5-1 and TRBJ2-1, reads KAGVTQTPRYLIKTRGQQVTLSCSPISGHRSVSWYQQTPGQGLQFLFEYFSETQRNKGNFPGRFSGRQFSNSRSEMNVSTLELGDSALYLCASSALSGDYNEQFFGPGTRLTVL.

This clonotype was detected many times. The CDR3 loop is CASSWSQGNTGELFF. In DNA form, the CDR3 reads TGTGCCAGCAGTTGGTCCCAGGGCAACACCGGGGAGCTGTTTTTT. The chain is built from TRBV12-3 or TRBV12-4 and TRBJ2-2, with D perhaps matching TRBD1 (5 bases). V was cut by 4 bases and J by 2 bases, with 11 bases left in between. The CDR3 is made up of 15 amino acids.

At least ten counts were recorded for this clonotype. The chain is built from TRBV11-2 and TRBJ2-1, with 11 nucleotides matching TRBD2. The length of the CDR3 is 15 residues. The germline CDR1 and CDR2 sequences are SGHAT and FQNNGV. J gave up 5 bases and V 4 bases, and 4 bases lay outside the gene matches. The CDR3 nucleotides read TGTGCCAGCAGCTCTAGGACTAGCGGGCACAATGAGCAGTTCTTC. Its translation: CASSSRTSGHNEQFF.

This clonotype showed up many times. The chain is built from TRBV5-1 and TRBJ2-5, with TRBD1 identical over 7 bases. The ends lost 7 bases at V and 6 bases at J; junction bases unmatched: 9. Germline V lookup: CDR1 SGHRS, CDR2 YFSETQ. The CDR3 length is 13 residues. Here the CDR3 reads CASGTVAWKTQYF. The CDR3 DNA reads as TGCGCCAGCGGGACAGTGGCATGGAAGACCCAGTACTTC.

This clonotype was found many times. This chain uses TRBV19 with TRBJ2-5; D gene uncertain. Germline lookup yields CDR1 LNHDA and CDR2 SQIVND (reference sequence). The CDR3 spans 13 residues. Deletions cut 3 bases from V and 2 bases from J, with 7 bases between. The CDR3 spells CASSMAAQETQYF. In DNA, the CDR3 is TGTGCCAGTAGTATGGCAGCTCAAGAGACCCAGTACTTC.

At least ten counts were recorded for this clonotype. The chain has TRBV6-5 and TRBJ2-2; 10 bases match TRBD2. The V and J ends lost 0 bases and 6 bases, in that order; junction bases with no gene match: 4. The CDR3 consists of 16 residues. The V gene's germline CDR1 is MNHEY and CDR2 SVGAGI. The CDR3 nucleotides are TGTGCCAGCAGTTACTCTCTAGCGGGAGTGGCCGGGGAGCTGTTTTTT. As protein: CASSYSLAGVAGELFF.

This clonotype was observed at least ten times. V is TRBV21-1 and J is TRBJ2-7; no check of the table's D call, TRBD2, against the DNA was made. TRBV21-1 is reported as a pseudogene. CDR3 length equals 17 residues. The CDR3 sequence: CASSKVDFSGGQYEQYF. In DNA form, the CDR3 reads TGTGCCAGCAGCAAAGTGGATTTTTCGGGGGGGCAGTACGAGCAGTACTTC.

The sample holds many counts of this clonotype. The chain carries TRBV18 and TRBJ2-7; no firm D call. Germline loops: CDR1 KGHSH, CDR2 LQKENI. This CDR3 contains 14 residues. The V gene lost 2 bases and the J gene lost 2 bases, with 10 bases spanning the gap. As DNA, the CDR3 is TGTGCCAGCTCACCAGGGCGCCCGACCTACGAGCAGTACTTC. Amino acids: CASSPGRPTYEQYF.

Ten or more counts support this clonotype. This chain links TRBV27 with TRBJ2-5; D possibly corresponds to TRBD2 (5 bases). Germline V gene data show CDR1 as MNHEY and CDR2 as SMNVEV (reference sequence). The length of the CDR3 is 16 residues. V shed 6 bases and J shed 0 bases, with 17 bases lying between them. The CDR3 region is CASSRGVYSYQETQYF. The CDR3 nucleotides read TGTGCCAGCAGCCGGGGAGTATATTCGTACCAAGAGACCCAGTACTTC.

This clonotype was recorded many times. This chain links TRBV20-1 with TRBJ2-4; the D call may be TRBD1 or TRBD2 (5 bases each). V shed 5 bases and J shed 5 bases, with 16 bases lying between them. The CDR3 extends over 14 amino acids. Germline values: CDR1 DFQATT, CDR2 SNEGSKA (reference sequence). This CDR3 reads CSAGGPLGENIQYF. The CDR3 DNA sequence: TGCAGTGCTGGGGGACCGTTAGGGGAAAACATTCAGTACTTC.

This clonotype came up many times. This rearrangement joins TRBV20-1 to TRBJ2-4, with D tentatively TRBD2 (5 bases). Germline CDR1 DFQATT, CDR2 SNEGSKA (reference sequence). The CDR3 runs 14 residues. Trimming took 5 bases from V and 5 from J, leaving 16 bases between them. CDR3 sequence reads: CSALHPSTENIQYF. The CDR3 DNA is TGCAGTGCTTTACACCCTAGCACCGAAAACATTCAGTACTTC.

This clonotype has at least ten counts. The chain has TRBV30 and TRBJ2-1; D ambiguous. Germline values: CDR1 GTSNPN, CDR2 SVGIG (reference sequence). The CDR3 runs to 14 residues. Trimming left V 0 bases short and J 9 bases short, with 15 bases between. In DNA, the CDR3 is TGTGCCTGGAGTGTAGGCCCCTGGCTGGTTGAGCAGTTCTTC. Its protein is CAWSVGPWLVEQFF.

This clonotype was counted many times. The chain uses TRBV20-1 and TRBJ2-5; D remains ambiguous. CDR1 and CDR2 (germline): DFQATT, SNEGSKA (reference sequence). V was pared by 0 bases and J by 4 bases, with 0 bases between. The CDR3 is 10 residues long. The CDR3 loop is CSAREETQYF. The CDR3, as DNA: TGCAGTGCTAGAGAAGAGACCCAGTACTTC.

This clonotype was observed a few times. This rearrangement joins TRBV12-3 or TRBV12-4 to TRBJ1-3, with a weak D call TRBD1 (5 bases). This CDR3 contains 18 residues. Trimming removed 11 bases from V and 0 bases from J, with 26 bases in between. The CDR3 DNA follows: TGTGCCTTCAGATCAATGATCTGGGGCTCCCTCTCTGGAAACACCATATATTTT. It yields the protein CAFRSMIWGSLSGNTIYF.

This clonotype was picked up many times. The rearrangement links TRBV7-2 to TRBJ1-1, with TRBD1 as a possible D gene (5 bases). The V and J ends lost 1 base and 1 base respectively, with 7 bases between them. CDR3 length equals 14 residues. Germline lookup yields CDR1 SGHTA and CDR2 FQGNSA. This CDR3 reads CASSLGTGNTEAFF. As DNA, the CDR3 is TGTGCCAGCAGCTTAGGTACAGGGAACACTGAAGCTTTCTTT. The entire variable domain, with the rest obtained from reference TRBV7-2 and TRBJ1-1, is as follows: GAGVSQSPSNKVTEKGKDVELRCDPISGHTALYWYRQSLGQGLEFLIYFQGNSAPDKSGLPSDRFSAERTGGSVSTLTIQRTQQEDSAVYLCASSLGTGNTEAFFGQGTRLTVV.

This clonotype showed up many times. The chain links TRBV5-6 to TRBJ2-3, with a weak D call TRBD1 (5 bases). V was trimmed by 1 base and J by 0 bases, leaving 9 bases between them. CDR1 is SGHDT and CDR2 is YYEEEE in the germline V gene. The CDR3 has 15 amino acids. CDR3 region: CASSLRQGSTDTQYF. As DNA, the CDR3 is TGTGCCAGCAGCTTGCGGCAGGGCAGCACAGATACGCAGTATTTT. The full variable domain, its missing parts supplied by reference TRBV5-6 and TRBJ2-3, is DAGVTQSPTHLIKTRGQQVTLRCSPKSGHDTVSWYQQALGQGPQFIFQYYEEEERQRGNFPDRFSGHQFPNYSSELNVNALLLGDSALYLCASSLRQGSTDTQYFGPGTRLTVL.

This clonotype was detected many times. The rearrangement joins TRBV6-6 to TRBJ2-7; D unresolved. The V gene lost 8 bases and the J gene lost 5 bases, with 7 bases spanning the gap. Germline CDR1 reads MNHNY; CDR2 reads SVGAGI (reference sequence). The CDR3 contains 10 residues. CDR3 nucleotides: TGTGCCAGCGCTCGGAACGAGCAGTACTTC. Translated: CASARNEQYF.

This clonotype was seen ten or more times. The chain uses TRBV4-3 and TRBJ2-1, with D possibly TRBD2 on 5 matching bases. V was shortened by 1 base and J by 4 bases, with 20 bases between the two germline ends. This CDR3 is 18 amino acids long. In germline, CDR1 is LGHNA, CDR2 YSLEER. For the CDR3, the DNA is TGCGCCAGCAGCCAAGGTATGACCGGGAAGCGCCATTACAATGAGCAGTTCTTC. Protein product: CASSQGMTGKRHYNEQFF.